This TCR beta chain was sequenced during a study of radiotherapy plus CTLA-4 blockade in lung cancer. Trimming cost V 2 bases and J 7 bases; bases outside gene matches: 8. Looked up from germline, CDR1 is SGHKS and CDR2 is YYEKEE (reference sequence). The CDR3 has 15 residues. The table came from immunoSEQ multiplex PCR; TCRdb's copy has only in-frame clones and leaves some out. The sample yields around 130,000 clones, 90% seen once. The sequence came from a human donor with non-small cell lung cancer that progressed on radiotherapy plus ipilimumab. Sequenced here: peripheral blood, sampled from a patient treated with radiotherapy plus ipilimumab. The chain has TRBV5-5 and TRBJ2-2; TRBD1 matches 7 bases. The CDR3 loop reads CASSFETGLLGELFF. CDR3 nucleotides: TGTGCCAGCAGCTTCGAGACAGGGCTTCTCGGGGAGCTGTTTTTT.